Listed below are T cell receptor beta chains from one sample, sequenced in a study of vaccination effects on CD4 cells after COVID-19. Their antigens are not known. Only in-frame clones appear in the TCRdb table, and some are missing; sequencing was by immunoSEQ multiplex PCR. The data hold over 45,000 clones, with 67% observed a single time. The specimen was CD4+ T cells from PBMCs cultured without peptide, collected before COVID-19 vaccination. All receptors come from a human donor who received a COVID-19 vaccine. CDR3s include the opening cysteine and the closing phenylalanine or tryptophan. The D gene is left open where the match is weak. Some rows mark clone size as missing; the rest say once, few, many or name a class of expanded clone.

J	size	V	D	CDR3	DNA
TRBJ1-3	-	TRBV30	-	CAWSVGGNTIYF	TGTGCCTGGAGTGTAGGGGGAAACACCATATATTTT
TRBJ1-1	few	TRBV19	-	CASSKEQGTSEAFF	TGTGCCAGTAGTAAGGAACAGGGTACTTCTGAAGCTTTCTTT
TRBJ2-1	-	TRBV6-5	-	CASSYSKDGYNEQFF	TGTGCCAGCAGTTACTCGAAGGACGGATACAATGAGCAGTTCTTC
TRBJ2-7	-	TRBV19	-	CASSGSGAASYEQYF	TGTGCCAGTAGTGGGTCCGGGGCTGCGTCCTACGAGCAGTACTTC
TRBJ2-2	few	TRBV7-7	-	CASSLATGNTGELFF	TGTGCTAGCAGCTTAGCGACAGGGAACACCGGGGAGCTGTTTTTT
TRBJ2-5	-	TRBV18	-	CASSPPPGEETQYF	TGTGCCAGCTCACCACCTCCGGGTGAAGAGACCCAGTACTTC
TRBJ1-2	once	TRBV7-8	-	CASSLTGTTYYGYTF	TGTGCCAGCAGCTTAACCGGGACAACGTACTATGGCTACACCTTC
TRBJ2-7	-	TRBV18	-	CASSPEGSSYEQYF	TGTGCCAGCTCACCAGAGGGGAGCTCCTACGAGCAGTACTTC
TRBJ2-5	-	TRBV12-5	-	CASGLSRETQYF	TGTGCTAGTGGTTTGTCCAGGGAGACCCAGTACTTC
TRBJ2-3	-	TRBV6-5	-	CASSYTRTTDTQYF	TGTGCCAGCAGTTACACAAGAACCACAGATACGCAGTATTTT
TRBJ1-2	few	TRBV5-4	-	CASSRLGGTYGYTF	TGTGCCAGCAGCCGACTCGGAGGGACCTATGGCTACACCTTC
TRBJ1-6	few	TRBV7-9	-	CASSLEGGSSPLHF	TGTGCCAGCAGCTTAGAGGGAGGTTCGTCACCCCTCCACTTT
TRBJ2-1	-	TRBV15	-	CATSRDKVGNEQFF	TGTGCCACCAGCAGAGATAAAGTTGGGAATGAGCAGTTCTTC
TRBJ1-6	-	TRBV10-3	-	CAIGRARAEESPLHF	TGTGCCATCGGTAGAGCCAGGGCGGAGGAGTCACCCCTCCACTTT
TRBJ1-3	-	TRBV28	-	CASSKSGTSGNTIYF	TGTGCCAGCAGTAAATCCGGGACATCTGGAAACACCATATATTTT
TRBJ2-2	-	TRBV2	-	CASRRVGGELFF	TGTGCCAGCAGAAGGGTGGGCGGGGAGCTGTTTTTT
TRBJ2-3	-	TRBV29-1	TRBD2	CSVVGVSGRGHNTDTQYF	TGCAGCGTTGTAGGGGTTAGCGGGAGAGGTCATAACACAGATACGCAGTATTTT
TRBJ2-1	-	TRBV2	-	CAVKKQEINEQFF	TGTGCCGTAAAAAAACAGGAGATCAATGAGCAGTTCTTC
TRBJ2-1	-	TRBV29-1	TRBD2	CSVRKRLADNEQFF	TGCAGCGTTCGAAAGAGGCTAGCGGACAATGAGCAGTTCTTC
TRBJ1-4	-	TRBV30	TRBD1	CAWSVRGRGEKLFF	TGTGCCTGGAGTGTACGGGGCAGGGGGGAAAAACTGTTTTTT
TRBJ2-5	-	TRBV5-8	-	CASRVGPDQETQYF	TGTGCCAGCAGGGTTGGGCCAGACCAAGAGACCCAGTACTTC
TRBJ2-1	-	TRBV15	TRBD2	CATSRETSGTEQFF	TGTGCCACCAGCAGAGAGACTAGCGGGACTGAGCAGTTCTTC
TRBJ1-5	-	TRBV6-1	-	CASSETPDRNQNQPQHF	TGTGCCAGCAGTGAGACCCCGGACAGAAATCAGAATCAGCCCCAGCATTTT
TRBJ1-6	-	TRBV2	TRBD1	CASSRTGSYNSPLHF	TGTGCCAGCAGTCGGACAGGTTCCTATAATTCACCCCTCCACTTT
TRBJ2-5	few	TRBV6-5	-	CASTPRVQETQYF	TGTGCCAGCACCCCCAGGGTGCAAGAGACCCAGTACTTC
TRBJ1-1	-	TRBV3-1/TRBV3-2	TRBD1	CASSRSAGTGWNTEAFF	TGTGCCAGCAGCCGCTCCGCCGGGACAGGGTGGAACACTGAAGCTTTCTTT
TRBJ2-3	few	TRBV10-3	-	CAIRELNTDTQYF	TGTGCCATCAGAGAACTTAACACAGATACGCAGTATTTT
TRBJ2-3	-	TRBV27	-	CASSFGGVAVSGDTQYF	TGTGCCAGCAGTTTTGGAGGTGTGGCGGTTAGTGGAGATACGCAGTATTTT
TRBJ1-5	few	TRBV18	-	CASSPHPGGNQPQHF	TGTGCCAGCTCACCACATCCAGGGGGCAATCAGCCCCAGCATTTT
TRBJ2-2	few	TRBV6-6	TRBD2	CASSPYQLAGAGTGELFF	TGTGCCAGCAGTCCATACCAGTTAGCGGGGGCCGGCACCGGGGAGCTGTTTTTT
TRBJ2-2	-	TRBV19	-	CASTNQGGTGELFF	TGTGCCAGTACCAACCAGGGGGGGACCGGGGAGCTGTTTTTT
TRBJ1-2	-	TRBV30	-	CALRGYTF	TGTGCCTTGAGGGGCTACACCTTC
TRBJ1-6	few	TRBV18	-	CASSPSERPGNSPLHF	TGTGCCAGCTCACCATCGGAGAGACCGGGAAATTCACCCCTCCACTTT
TRBJ1-5	-	TRBV25-1	-	CASSGRRDQPQHF	TGTGCCAGCAGTGGCCGGAGGGATCAGCCCCAGCATTTT
TRBJ2-5	-	TRBV18	TRBD1	CASSLRTGAQETQYF	TGTGCCAGCTCACTGCGGACAGGGGCTCAAGAGACCCAGTACTTC
TRBJ1-3	once	TRBV19	-	CATYSGAGNTIYF	TGTGCCACCTACTCAGGGGCTGGAAACACCATATATTTT
TRBJ2-2	-	TRBV5-4	-	CASSLSSGNTGELFF	TGTGCCAGCAGCCTGAGTAGCGGCAACACCGGGGAGCTGTTTTTT
TRBJ1-2	-	TRBV14	-	CASSQAVEGYTF	TGTGCCAGCAGCCAAGCCGTGGAAGGCTACACCTTC
TRBJ1-5	few	TRBV2	TRBD1	CASSTDRDGREWQPQHF	TGTGCCAGCAGCACTGACAGGGATGGCCGGGAGTGGCAGCCCCAGCATTTT
TRBJ2-1	few	TRBV18	TRBD1	CASSRQNRGSSYNEQFF	TGTGCCAGCTCACGACAAAACAGGGGGAGCTCCTACAATGAGCAGTTCTTC
TRBJ1-1	-	TRBV3-1/TRBV3-2	-	CASSQVAGATEAFF	TGTGCCAGCAGCCAAGTGGCAGGCGCCACTGAAGCTTTCTTT
TRBJ2-6	few	TRBV4-1	-	CASSQLLSPSGANVLTF	TGCGCCAGCAGCCAACTCCTGAGCCCCTCTGGGGCCAACGTCCTGACTTTC
TRBJ2-4	-	TRBV6-5	-	CASSRGGGIQYF	TGTGCCAGCAGCCGGGGAGGGGGCATTCAGTACTTC
TRBJ2-7	-	TRBV7-2	TRBD2	CASSSIGTSVNYEQYF	TGTGCCAGCAGCTCGATCGGGACTAGCGTTAACTACGAGCAGTACTTC
TRBJ1-5	-	TRBV29-1	-	CSVETQPQHF	TGCAGCGTTGAAACTCAGCCCCAGCATTTT
TRBJ2-3	-	TRBV25-1	TRBD1	CASSGDRGARDTQYF	TGTGCCAGCAGTGGGGACAGGGGAGCTAGGGATACGCAGTATTTT
TRBJ2-5	-	TRBV9	-	CASSVGPRVRGLQETQYF	TGTGCCAGCAGCGTAGGGCCCCGGGTAAGAGGGCTCCAAGAGACCCAGTACTTC
TRBJ2-3	-	TRBV6-5	-	CASTIQGTDTQYF	TGTGCCAGCACCATACAGGGCACAGATACGCAGTATTTT
TRBJ1-5	-	TRBV2	-	CASSVGPANQPQHF	TGTGCCAGCAGTGTAGGTCCGGCCAATCAGCCCCAGCATTTT
TRBJ2-1	-	TRBV5-1	TRBD1	CASSSQPGQGGIF	TGCGCCAGCAGCTCGCAACCGGGACAGGGTGGCATCTTC
TRBJ1-2	-	TRBV11-2	TRBD1	CASSPGTGAYGYTF	TGTGCCAGCAGCCCCGGGACAGGGGCATATGGCTACACCTTC
TRBJ1-1	-	TRBV19	-	CASSIPPREAFF	TGTGCCAGTAGTATCCCCCCCAGGGAAGCTTTCTTT
TRBJ2-7	-	TRBV10-2	TRBD2	CASREGLAGRVYEQYF	TGCGCCAGCAGAGAAGGATTAGCGGGGAGGGTCTACGAGCAGTACTTC